The clone carrying this T cell receptor (beta chain) was counted between two and nine times. The CDR3 is 17 residues long. Germline V gene lookup returns CDR1 KGHSH and CDR2 LQKENI. V lost 3 bases to trimming and J lost 0 bases, with 12 bases between them. This sample was included in a study of T and B cells in COVID-19 patients. Study information: COVID-19 patients gave peripheral blood either during active infection or after recovery. Comorbidities linked to unfavorable COVID-19 outcome were present in about 90% of the roughly 20 active-infection patients.

TRB rearrangements were amplified by multiplex PCR with BIOMED2 TRB-A/B primers. TCRdb recomputed calls from the multiplex PCR reads with MiXCR, one row per CDR3 protein. The sample contains under 6,000 distinct CDR3 sequences, around 26% of which appear only once. Blood genomic DNA input for TRB amplification was roughly 220-500 ng. Sequenced sample: blood. V gene TRBV18 combines with J gene TRBJ1-6; D is perhaps TRBD1 (6 bases). The sequence came from a human donor with active COVID-19. In DNA, the CDR3 is TGTGCCAGCTCACCTGAGGGGGGGGGCTCCTATAATTCACCCCTCCACTTT. Encoded protein: CASSPEGGGSYNSPLHF.